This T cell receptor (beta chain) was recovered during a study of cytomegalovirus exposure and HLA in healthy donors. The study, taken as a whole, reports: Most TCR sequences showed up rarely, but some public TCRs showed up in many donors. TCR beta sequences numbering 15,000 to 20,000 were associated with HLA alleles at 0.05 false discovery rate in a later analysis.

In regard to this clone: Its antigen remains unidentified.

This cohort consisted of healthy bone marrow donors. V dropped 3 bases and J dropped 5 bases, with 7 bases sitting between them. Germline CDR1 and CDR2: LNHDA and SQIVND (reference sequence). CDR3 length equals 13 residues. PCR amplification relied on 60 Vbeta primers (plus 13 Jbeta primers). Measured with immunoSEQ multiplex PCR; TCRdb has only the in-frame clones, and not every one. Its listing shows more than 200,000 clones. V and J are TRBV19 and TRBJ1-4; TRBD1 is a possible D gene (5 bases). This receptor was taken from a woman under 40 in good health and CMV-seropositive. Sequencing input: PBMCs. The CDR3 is CASSIRENEKLFF. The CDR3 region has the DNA TGTGCCAGTAGTATCAGGGAAAATGAAAAACTGTTTTTT.